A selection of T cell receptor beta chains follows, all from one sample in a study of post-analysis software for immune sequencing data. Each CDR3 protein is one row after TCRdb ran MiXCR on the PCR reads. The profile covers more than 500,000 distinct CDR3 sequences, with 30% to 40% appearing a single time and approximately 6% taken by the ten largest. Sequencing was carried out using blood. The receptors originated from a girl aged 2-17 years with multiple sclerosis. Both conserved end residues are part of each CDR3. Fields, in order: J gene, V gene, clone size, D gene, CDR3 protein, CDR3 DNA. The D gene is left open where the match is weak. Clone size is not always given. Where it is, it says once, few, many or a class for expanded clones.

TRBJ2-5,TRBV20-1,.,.,CSASGSQETQYF,TGCAGTGCTAGTGGTAGCCAAGAGACCCAGTACTTC
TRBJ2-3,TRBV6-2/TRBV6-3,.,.,CASSLSGPDTQYF,TGTGCCAGCAGTTTATCAGGTCCAGATACGCAGTATTTT
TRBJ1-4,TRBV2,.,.,CASSEVRVSNEKLFF,TGTGCCAGCAGTGAAGTCAGGGTCTCTAATGAAAAACTGTTTTTT
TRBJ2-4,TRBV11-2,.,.,CASSSIESPRGGGNIQYF,TGTGCCAGCAGCTCTATAGAGAGCCCCAGAGGGGGAGGGAACATTCAGTACTTC
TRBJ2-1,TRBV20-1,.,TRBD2,CRERGSSGHSSYNEQFF,TGCAGGGAGAGAGGGTCTAGCGGGCACAGCTCCTACAATGAGCAGTTCTTC
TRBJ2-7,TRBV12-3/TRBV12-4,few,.,CASSLLAGEQYF,TGTGCCAGCAGTTTACTCGCCGGCGAGCAGTACTTC
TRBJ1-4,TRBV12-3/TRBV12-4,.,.,CASSFAGFEKLFF,TGTGCCAGCAGTTTTGCGGGCTTTGAAAAACTGTTTTTT
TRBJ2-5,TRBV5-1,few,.,CASSRGATQETQYF,TGCGCCAGCAGTAGGGGGGCAACCCAAGAGACCCAGTACTTC
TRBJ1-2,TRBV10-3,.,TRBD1,CAIKGQDPGGYGYTF,TGTGCCATCAAGGGACAGGATCCCGGAGGCTATGGCTACACCTTC
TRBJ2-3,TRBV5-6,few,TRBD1,CASSRPGQGVQYF,TGTGCCAGCAGCCGACCGGGACAGGGAGTGCAGTATTTT
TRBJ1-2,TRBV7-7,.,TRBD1,CASSWGQGKEKGYTF,TGTGCTAGCAGCTGGGGACAGGGGAAGGAAAAGGGCTACACCTTC
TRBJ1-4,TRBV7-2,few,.,CASSLYFGEKLFF,TGTGCCAGCAGCCTCTACTTTGGGGAAAAACTGTTTTTT
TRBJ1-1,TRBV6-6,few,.,CASLRDTVNTEAFF,TGTGCCAGTCTCCGGGACACTGTGAACACTGAAGCTTTCTTT